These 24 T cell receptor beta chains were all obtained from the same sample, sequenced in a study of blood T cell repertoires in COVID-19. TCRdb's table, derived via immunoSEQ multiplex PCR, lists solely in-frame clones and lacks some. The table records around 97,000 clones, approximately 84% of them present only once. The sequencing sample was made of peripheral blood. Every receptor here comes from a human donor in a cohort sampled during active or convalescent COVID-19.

The DNA for the CDR3 is TGCGCCAGCAGCTTGGAGGCGGGCCGTCACGATGGCTACACCTTC. This gives the protein CASSLEAGRHDGYTF. This rearrangement joins TRBV5-1 to TRBJ1-2; D gene unclear. Trimming took 0 bases from V and 6 from J, leaving 15 bases between them. This CDR3 comprises 15 residues. Germline V gives CDR1 SGHRS, CDR2 YFSETQ. Full variable domain (remainder filled in from reference TRBV5-1 and TRBJ1-2): KAGVTQTPRYLIKTRGQQVTLSCSPISGHRSVSWYQQTPGQGLQFLFEYFSETQRNKGNFPGRFSGRQFSNSRSEMNVSTLELGDSALYLCASSLEAGRHDGYTFGSGTRLTVV.

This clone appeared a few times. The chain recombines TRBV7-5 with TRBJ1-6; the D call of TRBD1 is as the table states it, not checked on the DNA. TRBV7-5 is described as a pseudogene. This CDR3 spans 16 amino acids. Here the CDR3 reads CAPARGASNFGSPLHF. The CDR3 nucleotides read TGTGCCCCTGCCAGGGGCGCCAGCAATTTTGGATCACCCCTCCACTTT.

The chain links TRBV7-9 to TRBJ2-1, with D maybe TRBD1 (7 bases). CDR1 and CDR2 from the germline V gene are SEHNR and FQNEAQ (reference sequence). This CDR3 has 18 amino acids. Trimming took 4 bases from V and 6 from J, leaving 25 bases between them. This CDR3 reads CASSWGRSAGQKSNEQFF. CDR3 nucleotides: TGTGCCAGCAGCTGGGGGCGCAGTGCGGGACAGAAGAGCAATGAGCAGTTCTTC.

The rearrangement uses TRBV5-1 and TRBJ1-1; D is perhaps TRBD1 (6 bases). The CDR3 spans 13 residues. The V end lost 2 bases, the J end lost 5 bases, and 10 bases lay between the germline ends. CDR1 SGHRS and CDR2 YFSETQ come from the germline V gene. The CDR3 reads CASSFNRGTEAFF. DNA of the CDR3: TGCGCCAGCAGCTTCAATAGGGGGACTGAAGCTTTCTTT.

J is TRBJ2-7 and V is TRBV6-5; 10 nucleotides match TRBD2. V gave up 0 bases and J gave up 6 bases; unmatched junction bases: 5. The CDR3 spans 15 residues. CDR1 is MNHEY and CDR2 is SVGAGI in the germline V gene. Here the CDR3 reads CASSYSWTSGGEQYF. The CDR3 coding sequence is TGTGCCAGCAGTTACTCCTGGACTAGCGGTGGCGAGCAGTACTTC.

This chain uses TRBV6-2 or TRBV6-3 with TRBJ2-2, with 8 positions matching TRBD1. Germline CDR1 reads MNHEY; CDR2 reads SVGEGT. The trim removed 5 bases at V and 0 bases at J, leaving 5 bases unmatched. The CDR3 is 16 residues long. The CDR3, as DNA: TGTGCCAGCAGTCGGTCAGGGGGCTCGAACACCGGGGAGCTGTTTTTT. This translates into CASSRSGGSNTGELFF.

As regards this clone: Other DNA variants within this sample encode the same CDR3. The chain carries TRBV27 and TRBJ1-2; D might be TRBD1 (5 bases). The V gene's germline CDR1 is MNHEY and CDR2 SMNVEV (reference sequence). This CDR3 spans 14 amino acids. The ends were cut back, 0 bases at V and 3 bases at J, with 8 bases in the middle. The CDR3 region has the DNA TGTGCCAGCAGTTTATCGGGGCAGGACTATGGCTACACCTTC. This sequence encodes CASSLSGQDYGYTF.

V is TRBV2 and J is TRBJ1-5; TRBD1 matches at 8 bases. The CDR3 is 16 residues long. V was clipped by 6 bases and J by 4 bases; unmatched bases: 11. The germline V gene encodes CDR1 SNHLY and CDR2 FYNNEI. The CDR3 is CASREQTGVGNQPQHF. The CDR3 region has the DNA TGTGCCAGCAGGGAGCAGACAGGGGTAGGGAATCAGCCCCAGCATTTT.

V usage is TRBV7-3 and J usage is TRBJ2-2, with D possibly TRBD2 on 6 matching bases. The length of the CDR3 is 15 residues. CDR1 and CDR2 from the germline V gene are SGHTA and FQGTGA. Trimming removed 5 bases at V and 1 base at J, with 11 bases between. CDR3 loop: CASSPTGLNTGELFF. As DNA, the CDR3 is TGTGCCAGCAGCCCTACGGGACTGAACACCGGGGAGCTGTTTTTT.

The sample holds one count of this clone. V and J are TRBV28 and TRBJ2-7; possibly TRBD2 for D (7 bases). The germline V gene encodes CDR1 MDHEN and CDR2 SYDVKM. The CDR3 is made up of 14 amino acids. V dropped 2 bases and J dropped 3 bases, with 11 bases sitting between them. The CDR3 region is CASSLGGAVYEQYF. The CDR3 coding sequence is TGTGCCAGCAGTTTAGGGGGGGCCGTCTACGAGCAGTACTTC.

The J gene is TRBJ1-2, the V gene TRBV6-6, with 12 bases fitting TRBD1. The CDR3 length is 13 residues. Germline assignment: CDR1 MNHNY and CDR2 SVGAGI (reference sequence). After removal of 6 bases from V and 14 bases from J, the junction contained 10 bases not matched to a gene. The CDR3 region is CASSPPGQGAGTF. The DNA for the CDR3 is TGTGCCAGCAGCCCACCGGGACAGGGGGCGGGAACCTTC.

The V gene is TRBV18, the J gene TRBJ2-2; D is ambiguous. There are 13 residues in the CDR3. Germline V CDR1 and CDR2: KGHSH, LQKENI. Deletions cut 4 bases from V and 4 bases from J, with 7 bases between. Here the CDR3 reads CASSHGITGELFF. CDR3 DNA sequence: TGTGCCAGCTCACACGGTATCACCGGGGAGCTGTTTTTT.

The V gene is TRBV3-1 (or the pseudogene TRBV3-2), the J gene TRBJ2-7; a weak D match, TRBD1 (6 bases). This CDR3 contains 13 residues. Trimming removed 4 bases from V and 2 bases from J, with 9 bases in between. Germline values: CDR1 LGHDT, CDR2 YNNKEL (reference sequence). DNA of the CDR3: TGTGCCAGCAGCCCGACAGGAGCCTACGAGCAGTACTTC. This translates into CASSPTGAYEQYF.

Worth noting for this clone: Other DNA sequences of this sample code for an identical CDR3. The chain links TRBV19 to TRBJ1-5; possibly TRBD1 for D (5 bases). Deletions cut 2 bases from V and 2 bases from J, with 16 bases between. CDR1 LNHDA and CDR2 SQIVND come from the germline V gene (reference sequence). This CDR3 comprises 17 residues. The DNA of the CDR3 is TGTGCCAGTAGTATACGGCCGACGGGGGGGGGCAATCAGCCCCAGCATTTT. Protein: CASSIRPTGGGNQPQHF.

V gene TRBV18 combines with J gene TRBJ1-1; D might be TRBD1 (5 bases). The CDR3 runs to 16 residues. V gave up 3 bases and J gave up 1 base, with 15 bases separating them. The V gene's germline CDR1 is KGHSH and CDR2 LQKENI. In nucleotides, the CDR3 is TGTGCCAGCTCACCCCCGTTTTCGACAGAGAACACTGAAGCTTTCTTT. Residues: CASSPPFSTENTEAFF.

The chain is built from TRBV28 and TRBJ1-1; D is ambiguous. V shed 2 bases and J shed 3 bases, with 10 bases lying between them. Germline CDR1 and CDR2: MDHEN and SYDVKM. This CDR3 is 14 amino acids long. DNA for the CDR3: TGTGCCAGCAGTTTAAGGCCCCGGGACACTGAAGCTTTCTTT. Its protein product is CASSLRPRDTEAFF.

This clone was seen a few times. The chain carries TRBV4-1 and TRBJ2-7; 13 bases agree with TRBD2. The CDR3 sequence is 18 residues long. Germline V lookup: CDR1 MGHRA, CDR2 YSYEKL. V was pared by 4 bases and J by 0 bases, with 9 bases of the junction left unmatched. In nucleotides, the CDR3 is TGCGCCAGCAGCCGCGCCCTCAGACTAGCGGGGGGCTCCTACGAGCAGTACTTC. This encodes CASSRALRLAGGSYEQYF.

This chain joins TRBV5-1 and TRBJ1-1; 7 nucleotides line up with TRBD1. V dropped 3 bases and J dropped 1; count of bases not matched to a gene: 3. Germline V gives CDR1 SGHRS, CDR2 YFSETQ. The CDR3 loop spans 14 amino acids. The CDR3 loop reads CASSSQGGNTEAFF. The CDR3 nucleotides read TGCGCCAGCAGCTCCCAGGGGGGGAACACTGAAGCTTTCTTT.

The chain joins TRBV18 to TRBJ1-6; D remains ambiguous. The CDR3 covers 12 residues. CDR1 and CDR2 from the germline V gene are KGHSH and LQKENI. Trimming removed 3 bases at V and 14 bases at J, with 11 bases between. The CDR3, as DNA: TGTGCCAGCTCACCGAACGGCGGAACCCTCCACTTT. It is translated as CASSPNGGTLHF.

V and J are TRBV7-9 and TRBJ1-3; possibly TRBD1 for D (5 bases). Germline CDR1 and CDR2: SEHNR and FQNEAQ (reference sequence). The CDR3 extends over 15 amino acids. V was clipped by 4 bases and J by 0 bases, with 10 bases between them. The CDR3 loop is CASSSKGVSGNTIYF. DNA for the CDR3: TGTGCCAGCAGCTCGAAAGGGGTCTCTGGAAACACCATATATTTT.

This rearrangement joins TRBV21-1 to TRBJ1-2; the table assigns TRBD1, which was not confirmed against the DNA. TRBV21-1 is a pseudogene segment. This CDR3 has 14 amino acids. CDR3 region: CASSPPDREKGYTF. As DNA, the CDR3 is TGTGCCAGCAGCCCTCCGGACAGGGAGAAAGGCTACACCTTC.

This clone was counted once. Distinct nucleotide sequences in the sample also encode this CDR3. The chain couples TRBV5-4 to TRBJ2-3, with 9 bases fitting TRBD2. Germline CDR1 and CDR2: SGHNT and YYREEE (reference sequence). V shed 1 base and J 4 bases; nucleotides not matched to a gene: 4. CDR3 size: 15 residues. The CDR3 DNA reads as TGTGCCAGCAGCTTGTTAGCGGGGGCGGCAGATACGCAGTATTTT. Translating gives CASSLLAGAADTQYF.

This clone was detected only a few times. CDR3 loop: CASSLGGQEYANTGELFF. CDR3 DNA sequence: TGTGCCAGCAGCTTGGGCGGACAGGAGTACGCGAACACCGGGGAGCTGTTTTTT. V gene TRBV5-6 combines with J gene TRBJ2-2; TRBD1 agrees at 7 bases. The germline V gene has CDR1 SGHDT and CDR2 YYEEEE. The CDR3 extends over 18 amino acids. V gave up 0 bases and J gave up 0 bases; unmatched junction bases: 8.

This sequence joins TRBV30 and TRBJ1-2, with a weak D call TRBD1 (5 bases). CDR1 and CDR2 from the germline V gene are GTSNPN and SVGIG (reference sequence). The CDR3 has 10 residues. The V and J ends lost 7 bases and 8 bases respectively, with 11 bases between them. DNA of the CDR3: TGTGCCTTCGGACAAGAGGGCTACACCTTC. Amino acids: CAFGQEGYTF.